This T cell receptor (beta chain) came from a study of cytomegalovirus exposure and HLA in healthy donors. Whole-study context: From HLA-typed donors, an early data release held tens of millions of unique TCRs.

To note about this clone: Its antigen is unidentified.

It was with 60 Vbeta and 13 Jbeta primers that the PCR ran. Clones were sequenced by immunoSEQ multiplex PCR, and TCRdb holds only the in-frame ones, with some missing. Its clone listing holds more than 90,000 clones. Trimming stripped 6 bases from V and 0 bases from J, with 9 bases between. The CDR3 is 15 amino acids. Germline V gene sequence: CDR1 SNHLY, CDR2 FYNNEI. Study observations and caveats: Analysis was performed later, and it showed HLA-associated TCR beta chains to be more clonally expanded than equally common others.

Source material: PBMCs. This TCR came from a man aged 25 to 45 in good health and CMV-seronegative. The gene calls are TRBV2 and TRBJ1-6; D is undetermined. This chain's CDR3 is CASRPESSYNSPLHF. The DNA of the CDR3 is TGTGCCAGCAGGCCCGAGAGCTCCTATAATTCACCCCTCCACTTT.